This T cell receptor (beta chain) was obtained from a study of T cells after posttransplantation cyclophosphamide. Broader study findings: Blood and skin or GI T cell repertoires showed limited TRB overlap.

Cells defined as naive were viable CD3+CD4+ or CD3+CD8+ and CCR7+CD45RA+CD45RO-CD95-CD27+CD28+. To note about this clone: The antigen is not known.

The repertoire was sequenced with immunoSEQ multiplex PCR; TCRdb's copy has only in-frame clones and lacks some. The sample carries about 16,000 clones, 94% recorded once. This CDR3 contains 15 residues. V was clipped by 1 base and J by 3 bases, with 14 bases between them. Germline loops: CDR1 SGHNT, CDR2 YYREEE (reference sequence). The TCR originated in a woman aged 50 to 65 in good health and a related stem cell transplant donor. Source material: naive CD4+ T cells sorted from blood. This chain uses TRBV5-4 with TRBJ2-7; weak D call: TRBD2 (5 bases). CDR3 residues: CASSLIGSGYYEQYF. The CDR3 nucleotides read TGTGCCAGCAGCTTGATAGGGTCGGGGTACTACGAGCAGTACTTC. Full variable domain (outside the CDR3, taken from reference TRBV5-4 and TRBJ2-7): ETGVTQSPTHLIKTRGQQVTLRCSSQSGHNTVSWYQQALGQGPQFIFQYYREEENGRGNFPPRFSGLQFPNYSSELNVNALELDDSALYLCASSLIGSGYYEQYFGPGTRLTVT.